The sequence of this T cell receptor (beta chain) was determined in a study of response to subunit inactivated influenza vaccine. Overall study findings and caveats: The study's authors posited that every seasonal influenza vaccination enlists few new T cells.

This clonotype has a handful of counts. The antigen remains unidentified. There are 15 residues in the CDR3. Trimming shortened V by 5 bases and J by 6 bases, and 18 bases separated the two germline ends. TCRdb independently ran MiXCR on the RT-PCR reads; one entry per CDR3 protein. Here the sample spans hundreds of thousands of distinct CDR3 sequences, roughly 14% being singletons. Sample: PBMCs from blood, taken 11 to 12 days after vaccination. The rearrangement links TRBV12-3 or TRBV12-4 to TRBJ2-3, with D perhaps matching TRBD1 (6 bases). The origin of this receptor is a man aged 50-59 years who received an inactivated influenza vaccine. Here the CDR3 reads CASSPGQPDGDTQYF. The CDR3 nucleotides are TGTGCCAGCAGTCCTGGACAGCCGGATGGGGATACGCAGTATTTT.